Listed here are 22 T cell receptor beta chains from one sample, sequenced in a study of blood T cell repertoires in COVID-19. Clones were read by immunoSEQ multiplex PCR, and TCRdb kept only the in-frame ones, dropping some. Here the sample spans around 150,000 clones, 87% being singletons. Sequenced: peripheral blood. The source is a woman aged 55-70 years with active or convalescent COVID-19.

In DNA form, the CDR3 reads TGTGCCAGCAGCGCGGGTACGACAGGGGCCAAAAACATTCAGTACTTC. This gives the protein CASSAGTTGAKNIQYF. The V gene is TRBV9, the J gene TRBJ2-4, with 7 positions matching TRBD1. In germline, CDR1 is SGDLS, CDR2 YYNGEE. Trimming took 3 bases from V and 1 from J; bases not matched to a gene: 7. CDR3 length: 16 residues.

V gene TRBV2 combines with J gene TRBJ1-2; 8 nucleotides match TRBD1. This CDR3 has 13 residues. Per germline, CDR1 SNHLY and CDR2 FYNNEI. The V segment lost 6 bases and the J segment 6 bases; nucleotides outside the gene matches: 6. In DNA form, the CDR3 reads TGTGCCAGCAGACAGACAGGGGATAATGGCTACACCTTC. Encoded protein: CASRQTGDNGYTF.

The CDR3 reads CASSLYGGTNEKLFF. The CDR3 DNA is TGTGCCAGCAGCTTGTATGGGGGGACTAATGAAAAACTGTTTTTT. This chain uses TRBV7-2 with TRBJ1-4; D possibly corresponds to TRBD1 (5 bases). Germline-derived CDR1 and CDR2 are SGHTA and FQGNSA. This CDR3 region has 15 residues. V was pared by 3 bases and J by 2 bases, with 10 bases between. Based on the CDR3 plus reference TRBV7-2 and TRBJ1-4, the full variable domain is GAGVSQSPSNKVTEKGKDVELRCDPISGHTALYWYRQSLGQGLEFLIYFQGNSAPDKSGLPSDRFSAERTGGSVSTLTIQRTQQEDSAVYLCASSLYGGTNEKLFFGSGTQLSVL.

This clone was detected once. The CDR3 protein is CASSVWDRASGANVLTF. The CDR3 DNA is TGTGCCAGCAGCGTATGGGACAGGGCCTCTGGGGCCAACGTCCTGACTTTC. J is TRBJ2-6 and V is TRBV7-9; 9 nucleotides align to TRBD1. Germline V lookup: CDR1 SEHNR, CDR2 FQNEAQ (reference sequence). This CDR3 has 17 amino acids. J gave up 0 bases and V 5 bases, and 5 bases lay outside the gene matches. The full variable domain, in which reference TRBV7-9 and TRBJ2-6 provide the parts outside the CDR3, is DTGVSQNPRHKITKRGQNVTFRCDPISEHNRLYWYRQTLGQGPEFLTYFQNEAQLEKSRLLSDRFSAERPKGSFSTLEIQRTEQGDSAMYLCASSVWDRASGANVLTFGAGSRLTVL.

The chain recombines TRBV5-1 with TRBJ2-3; D remains unclear. The CDR3 consists of 14 residues. Germline V CDR1 and CDR2: SGHRS, YFSETQ. V lost 2 bases and J 2 bases, leaving 9 bases between the germline ends. For the CDR3, the DNA is TGCGCCAGCAGCTTCGAGTCCTTCACAGATACGCAGTATTTT. The encoded protein is CASSFESFTDTQYF. The whole variable domain, filled in from reference TRBV5-1 and TRBJ2-3, reads KAGVTQTPRYLIKTRGQQVTLSCSPISGHRSVSWYQQTPGQGLQFLFEYFSETQRNKGNFPGRFSGRQFSNSRSEMNVSTLELGDSALYLCASSFESFTDTQYFGPGTRLTVL.

V gene TRBV7-9 combines with J gene TRBJ2-7, with TRBD1 identical over 7 bases. J gave up 2 bases and V 5 bases, and 9 bases lay outside the gene matches. Germline V gene lookup returns CDR1 SEHNR and CDR2 FQNEAQ (reference sequence). This CDR3 has 15 residues. Written as DNA, the CDR3 is TGTGCCAGCAGCGCGAACGGGACAGTGGCCTACGAGCAGTACTTC. It translates to CASSANGTVAYEQYF.

This chain's CDR3 is CASSSLQGAGDTQYF. The CDR3 DNA sequence: TGTGCCAGCAGCTCCCTACAGGGGGCAGGGGATACGCAGTATTTT. The chain uses TRBV7-3 and TRBJ2-3; 9 bases agree with TRBD1. J gave up 6 bases and V 4 bases, and 8 bases lay outside the gene matches. The CDR3 extends over 15 amino acids. CDR1 and CDR2 (germline): SGHTA, FQGTGA.

This chain joins TRBV6-6 and TRBJ1-4; TRBD1 matches 7 bases. V shed 4 bases, J shed 7 bases, and the junction held 9 bases outside the gene matches. The V gene's germline CDR1 is MNHNY and CDR2 SVGAGI (reference sequence). This CDR3 region has 15 residues. The CDR3 DNA is TGTGCCAGCAGTTTCGAACAGGGGATAGGTGAAAAACTGTTTTTT. Its translation: CASSFEQGIGEKLFF.

The chain recombines TRBV3-1 (or the pseudogene TRBV3-2) with TRBJ1-2; 7 nucleotides agree with TRBD1. This CDR3 comprises 13 residues. V dropped 0 bases and J dropped 6; count of bases not matched to a gene: 1. The germline gives CDR1 LGHDT, CDR2 YNNKEL (reference sequence). For the CDR3, the DNA is TGTGCCAGCAGCCAAGACCAGGGGGATGGCTACACCTTC. It codes for CASSQDQGDGYTF.

This clone turned up a few times. CDR3 protein: CASSFTADSEAFF. In DNA form, the CDR3 reads TGTGCCAGCAGCTTTACGGCGGACAGTGAAGCTTTCTTT. V and J are TRBV7-6 and TRBJ1-1; a weak D match, TRBD1 (6 bases). Germline values: CDR1 SGHVS, CDR2 FNYEAQ. Trimming took off 3 bases at V and 7 bases at J, with 12 bases between the two ends. CDR3 length equals 13 residues. The complete variable domain, with remaining parts taken from reference TRBV7-6 and TRBJ1-1, reads GAGVSQSPRYKVTKRGQDVALRCDPISGHVSLYWYRQALGQGPEFLTYFNYEAQQDKSGLPNDRFSAERPEGSISTLTIQRTEQRDSAMYRCASSFTADSEAFFGQGTRLTVV.

This clone was observed a few times. J is TRBJ1-1 and V is TRBV10-3; D uncertain. This CDR3 region has 15 residues. Per germline, CDR1 ENHRY and CDR2 SYGVKD. The V end was cut by 2 bases, the J end by 2 bases, with 12 bases between. The CDR3 nucleotides are TGTGCCATCAGTGAGGCCCCTCCGGTTAACACTGAAGCTTTCTTT. Amino acid sequence: CAISEAPPVNTEAFF.

This rearrangement joins TRBV9 to TRBJ2-2; D may be TRBD1 (6 bases). Looked up from germline, CDR1 is SGDLS and CDR2 is YYNGEE. V was shortened by 2 bases and J by 8 bases, with 13 bases between the two germline ends. The CDR3 totals 14 residues. DNA for the CDR3: TGTGCCAGCAGCGTTAGCAGGGACAAGGGGGAGCTGTTTTTT. Residues: CASSVSRDKGELFF.

CDR3 nucleotides: TGTGCCAGCAGTCGGACAGGTCAAGAGACCCAGTACTTC. This sequence encodes CASSRTGQETQYF. The gene calls are TRBV12-3 or TRBV12-4 and TRBJ2-5; 7 bases fit TRBD1. J gave up 2 bases and V 5 bases, and 2 bases lay outside the gene matches. The CDR3 is 13 residues long.

The count of this clone is one. The genes are TRBV19 and TRBJ1-2; TRBD1 aligns across 9 bases. Trimming removed 7 bases from V and 4 bases from J; junction bases left unmatched: 19. CDR3 length equals 18 residues. CDR1 LNHDA and CDR2 SQIVND come from the germline V gene (reference sequence). The CDR3 loop is CASTPGQGGILLGYGYTF. CDR3 nucleotides: TGTGCCAGTACCCCGGGACAGGGAGGTATTTTATTAGGCTATGGCTACACCTTC. The whole variable domain, remainder taken from reference TRBV19 and TRBJ1-2, is DGGITQSPKYLFRKEGQNVTLSCEQNLNHDAMYWYRQDPGQGLRLIYYSQIVNDFQKGDIAEGYSVSREKKESFPLTVTSAQKNPTAFYLCASTPGQGGILLGYGYTFGSGTRLTVV.

This clone came up a few times. The rearrangement uses TRBV2 and TRBJ1-6; weak D call: TRBD1 (6 bases). This CDR3 has 15 residues. Germline CDR1 and CDR2: SNHLY and FYNNEI. Trimming pared 7 bases from V and 5 bases from J, leaving 15 bases between. The CDR3 DNA reads as TGTGCCAGCACCATACAGGGCCTCGATAATTCACCCCTCCACTTT. Residues: CASTIQGLDNSPLHF.

The J gene is TRBJ2-2, the V gene TRBV3-1 (or the pseudogene TRBV3-2), with 7 nucleotides matching TRBD2. CDR3 length: 14 amino acids. V dropped 4 bases and J dropped 4; count of bases not matched to a gene: 3. Germline V gene sequence: CDR1 LGHDT, CDR2 YNNKEL (reference sequence). The CDR3 DNA sequence: TGTGCCAGCAGCCCTAGCGGAATCACCGGGGAGCTGTTTTTT. It codes for CASSPSGITGELFF.

This rearrangement joins TRBV7-2 to TRBJ2-7; 8 bases fit TRBD2. The CDR3 loop spans 16 amino acids. Germline V lookup: CDR1 SGHTA, CDR2 FQGNSA. V lost 1 base, J lost 0 bases, and 5 bases stayed unmatched. CDR3 coding DNA: TGTGCCAGCAGCTTAGATAGCGGGGCCAACTCCTACGAGCAGTACTTC. Translation: CASSLDSGANSYEQYF.

V is TRBV3-1 (or the pseudogene TRBV3-2) and J is TRBJ1-4; tentative D call: TRBD1 (5 bases). The CDR3 length is 16 residues. With 5 bases removed from V and 5 bases from J, the gap between germline ends came to 18 bases. Germline CDR1 LGHDT, CDR2 YNNKEL (reference sequence). This chain's CDR3 is CASSSSDAGINEKLFF. The CDR3, as DNA: TGTGCCAGCAGCTCCTCCGACGCAGGGATAAATGAAAAACTGTTTTTT.

This clone showed up just a few times. This rearrangement joins TRBV18 to TRBJ2-5; TRBD1 aligns across 9 bases. This CDR3 has 18 residues. Germline V gives CDR1 KGHSH, CDR2 LQKENI. V shed 0 bases and J 0 bases; nucleotides not matched to a gene: 8. CDR3: CASSPPGTGYEYQETQYF. The CDR3, as DNA: TGTGCCAGCTCACCACCCGGGACAGGGTATGAGTACCAAGAGACCCAGTACTTC.

The chain carries TRBV2 and TRBJ2-7; 9 nucleotides agree with TRBD1. The ends lost 6 bases at V and 3 bases at J; junction bases unmatched: 3. Germline V gene data show CDR1 as SNHLY and CDR2 as FYNNEI. The CDR3 length is 13 residues. The CDR3 loop reads CASRRTGVYEQYF. As DNA, the CDR3 is TGTGCCAGCAGGAGGACAGGGGTCTACGAGCAGTACTTC. The full variable domain, its missing parts supplied by reference TRBV2 and TRBJ2-7, is EPEVTQTPSHQVTQMGQEVILRCVPISNHLYFYWYRQILGQKVEFLVSFYNNEISEKSEIFDDQFSVERPDGSNFTLKIRSTKLEDSAMYFCASRRTGVYEQYFGPGTRLTVT.

The CDR3 reads CASSIGQSDTQYF. DNA for the CDR3: TGCGCCAGCAGCATCGGACAGTCAGATACGCAGTATTTT. The V gene is TRBV5-1, the J gene TRBJ2-3; tentative D call: TRBD1 (6 bases). The CDR3 extends over 13 amino acids. Trimming left V 4 bases short and J 4 bases short, with 10 bases between. Per germline, CDR1 SGHRS and CDR2 YFSETQ.

The rearrangement uses TRBV2 and TRBJ2-5; 8 nucleotides agree with TRBD2. The CDR3 is 17 residues long. V was pared by 8 bases and J by 3 bases, with 17 bases of the junction left unmatched. The germline CDR1 and CDR2 sequences are SNHLY and FYNNEI. The CDR3 protein is CASSKGPSRGAEETQYF. The DNA of the CDR3 is TGTGCCAGCTCCAAAGGCCCCTCGCGGGGGGCCGAAGAGACCCAGTACTTC.